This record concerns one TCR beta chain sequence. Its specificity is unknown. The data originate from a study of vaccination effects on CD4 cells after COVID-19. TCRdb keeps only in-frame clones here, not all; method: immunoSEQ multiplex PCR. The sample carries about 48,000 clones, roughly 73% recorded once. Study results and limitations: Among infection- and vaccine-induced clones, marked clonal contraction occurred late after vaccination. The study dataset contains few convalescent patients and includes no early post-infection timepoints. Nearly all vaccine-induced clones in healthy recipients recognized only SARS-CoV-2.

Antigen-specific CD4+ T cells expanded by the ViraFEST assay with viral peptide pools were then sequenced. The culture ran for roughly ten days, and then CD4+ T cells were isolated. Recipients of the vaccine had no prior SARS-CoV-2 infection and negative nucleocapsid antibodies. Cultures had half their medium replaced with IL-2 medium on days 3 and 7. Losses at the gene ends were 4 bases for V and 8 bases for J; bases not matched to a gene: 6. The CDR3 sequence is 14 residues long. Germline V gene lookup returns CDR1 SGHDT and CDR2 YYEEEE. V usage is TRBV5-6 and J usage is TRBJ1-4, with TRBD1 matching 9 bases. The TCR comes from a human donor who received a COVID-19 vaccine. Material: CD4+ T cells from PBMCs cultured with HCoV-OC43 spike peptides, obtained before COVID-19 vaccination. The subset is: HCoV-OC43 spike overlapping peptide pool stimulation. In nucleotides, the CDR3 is TGTGCCAGCAGCCTGGACAGGGGCCGCGAAAAACTGTTTTTT. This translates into CASSLDRGREKLFF.